The clone carrying this T cell receptor beta chain appeared many times. This entry comes from a study of T cells in Graves' hyperthyroidism and ophthalmopathy. For the study at large: Peripheral blood collection took place at initial diagnosis, before any treatment.

Amplified TCR beta CDR3 regions came from RNA transcripts. TCR CDR3 regions were first amplified by RT-PCR with HTBI primers. TCRdb fed the multiplex PCR reads into MiXCR, producing one record per CDR3 protein. The data contain 330,000 or so distinct CDR3 sequences, roughly 19% of them singletons. CDR1 and CDR2 (germline): MDHEN, SYDVKM. This CDR3 region has 15 residues. V was clipped by 2 bases and J by 4 bases; unmatched bases: 5. 10 ml fresh peripheral blood yielded the PBMCs. The chain recombines TRBV28 with TRBJ2-7; 10 bases are a match to TRBD1. The receptor comes from a man aged 50 or older with Graves' ophthalmopathy. The material sequenced was blood. In nucleotides, the CDR3 is TGTGCCAGCAGTTTAGGAGGACAGGGGGTTTACGAGCAGTACTTC. It translates to CASSLGGQGVYEQYF.